The present T cell receptor beta chain was sequenced within a study of CD8 T cells in Susac syndrome. TCR beta sequencing covered blood CD8+ and CD4+ T cells. RNA, at about 0.45 to 1 ug, was reverse transcribed with random hexamers. By means of immunoSEQ multiplex PCR, TCR beta CDR3 spanning 54 Vbeta and 13 Jbeta underwent amplification. TCRdb ran MiXCR on the immunoSEQ multiplex PCR reads and lists one entry per CDR3 protein. The table has some 150,000 distinct CDR3 sequences, around 95% seen once; the top ten hold 0.13% to 0.15%. CDR1 and CDR2 (germline): SGHRS, YFSETQ. The CDR3 has 15 residues. V lost 7 bases, J lost 0 bases, and 8 bases stayed unmatched.

The gene calls are TRBV5-1 and TRBJ2-3, with 7 nucleotides matching TRBD2. This sequence was found in a human donor with Susac syndrome. The specimen was CD4+ T cells from PBMCs. DNA for the CDR3: TGCGCCAGCCGAACTAGCGCCTCTAGCACAGATACGCAGTATTTT. Translation: CASRTSASSTDTQYF.